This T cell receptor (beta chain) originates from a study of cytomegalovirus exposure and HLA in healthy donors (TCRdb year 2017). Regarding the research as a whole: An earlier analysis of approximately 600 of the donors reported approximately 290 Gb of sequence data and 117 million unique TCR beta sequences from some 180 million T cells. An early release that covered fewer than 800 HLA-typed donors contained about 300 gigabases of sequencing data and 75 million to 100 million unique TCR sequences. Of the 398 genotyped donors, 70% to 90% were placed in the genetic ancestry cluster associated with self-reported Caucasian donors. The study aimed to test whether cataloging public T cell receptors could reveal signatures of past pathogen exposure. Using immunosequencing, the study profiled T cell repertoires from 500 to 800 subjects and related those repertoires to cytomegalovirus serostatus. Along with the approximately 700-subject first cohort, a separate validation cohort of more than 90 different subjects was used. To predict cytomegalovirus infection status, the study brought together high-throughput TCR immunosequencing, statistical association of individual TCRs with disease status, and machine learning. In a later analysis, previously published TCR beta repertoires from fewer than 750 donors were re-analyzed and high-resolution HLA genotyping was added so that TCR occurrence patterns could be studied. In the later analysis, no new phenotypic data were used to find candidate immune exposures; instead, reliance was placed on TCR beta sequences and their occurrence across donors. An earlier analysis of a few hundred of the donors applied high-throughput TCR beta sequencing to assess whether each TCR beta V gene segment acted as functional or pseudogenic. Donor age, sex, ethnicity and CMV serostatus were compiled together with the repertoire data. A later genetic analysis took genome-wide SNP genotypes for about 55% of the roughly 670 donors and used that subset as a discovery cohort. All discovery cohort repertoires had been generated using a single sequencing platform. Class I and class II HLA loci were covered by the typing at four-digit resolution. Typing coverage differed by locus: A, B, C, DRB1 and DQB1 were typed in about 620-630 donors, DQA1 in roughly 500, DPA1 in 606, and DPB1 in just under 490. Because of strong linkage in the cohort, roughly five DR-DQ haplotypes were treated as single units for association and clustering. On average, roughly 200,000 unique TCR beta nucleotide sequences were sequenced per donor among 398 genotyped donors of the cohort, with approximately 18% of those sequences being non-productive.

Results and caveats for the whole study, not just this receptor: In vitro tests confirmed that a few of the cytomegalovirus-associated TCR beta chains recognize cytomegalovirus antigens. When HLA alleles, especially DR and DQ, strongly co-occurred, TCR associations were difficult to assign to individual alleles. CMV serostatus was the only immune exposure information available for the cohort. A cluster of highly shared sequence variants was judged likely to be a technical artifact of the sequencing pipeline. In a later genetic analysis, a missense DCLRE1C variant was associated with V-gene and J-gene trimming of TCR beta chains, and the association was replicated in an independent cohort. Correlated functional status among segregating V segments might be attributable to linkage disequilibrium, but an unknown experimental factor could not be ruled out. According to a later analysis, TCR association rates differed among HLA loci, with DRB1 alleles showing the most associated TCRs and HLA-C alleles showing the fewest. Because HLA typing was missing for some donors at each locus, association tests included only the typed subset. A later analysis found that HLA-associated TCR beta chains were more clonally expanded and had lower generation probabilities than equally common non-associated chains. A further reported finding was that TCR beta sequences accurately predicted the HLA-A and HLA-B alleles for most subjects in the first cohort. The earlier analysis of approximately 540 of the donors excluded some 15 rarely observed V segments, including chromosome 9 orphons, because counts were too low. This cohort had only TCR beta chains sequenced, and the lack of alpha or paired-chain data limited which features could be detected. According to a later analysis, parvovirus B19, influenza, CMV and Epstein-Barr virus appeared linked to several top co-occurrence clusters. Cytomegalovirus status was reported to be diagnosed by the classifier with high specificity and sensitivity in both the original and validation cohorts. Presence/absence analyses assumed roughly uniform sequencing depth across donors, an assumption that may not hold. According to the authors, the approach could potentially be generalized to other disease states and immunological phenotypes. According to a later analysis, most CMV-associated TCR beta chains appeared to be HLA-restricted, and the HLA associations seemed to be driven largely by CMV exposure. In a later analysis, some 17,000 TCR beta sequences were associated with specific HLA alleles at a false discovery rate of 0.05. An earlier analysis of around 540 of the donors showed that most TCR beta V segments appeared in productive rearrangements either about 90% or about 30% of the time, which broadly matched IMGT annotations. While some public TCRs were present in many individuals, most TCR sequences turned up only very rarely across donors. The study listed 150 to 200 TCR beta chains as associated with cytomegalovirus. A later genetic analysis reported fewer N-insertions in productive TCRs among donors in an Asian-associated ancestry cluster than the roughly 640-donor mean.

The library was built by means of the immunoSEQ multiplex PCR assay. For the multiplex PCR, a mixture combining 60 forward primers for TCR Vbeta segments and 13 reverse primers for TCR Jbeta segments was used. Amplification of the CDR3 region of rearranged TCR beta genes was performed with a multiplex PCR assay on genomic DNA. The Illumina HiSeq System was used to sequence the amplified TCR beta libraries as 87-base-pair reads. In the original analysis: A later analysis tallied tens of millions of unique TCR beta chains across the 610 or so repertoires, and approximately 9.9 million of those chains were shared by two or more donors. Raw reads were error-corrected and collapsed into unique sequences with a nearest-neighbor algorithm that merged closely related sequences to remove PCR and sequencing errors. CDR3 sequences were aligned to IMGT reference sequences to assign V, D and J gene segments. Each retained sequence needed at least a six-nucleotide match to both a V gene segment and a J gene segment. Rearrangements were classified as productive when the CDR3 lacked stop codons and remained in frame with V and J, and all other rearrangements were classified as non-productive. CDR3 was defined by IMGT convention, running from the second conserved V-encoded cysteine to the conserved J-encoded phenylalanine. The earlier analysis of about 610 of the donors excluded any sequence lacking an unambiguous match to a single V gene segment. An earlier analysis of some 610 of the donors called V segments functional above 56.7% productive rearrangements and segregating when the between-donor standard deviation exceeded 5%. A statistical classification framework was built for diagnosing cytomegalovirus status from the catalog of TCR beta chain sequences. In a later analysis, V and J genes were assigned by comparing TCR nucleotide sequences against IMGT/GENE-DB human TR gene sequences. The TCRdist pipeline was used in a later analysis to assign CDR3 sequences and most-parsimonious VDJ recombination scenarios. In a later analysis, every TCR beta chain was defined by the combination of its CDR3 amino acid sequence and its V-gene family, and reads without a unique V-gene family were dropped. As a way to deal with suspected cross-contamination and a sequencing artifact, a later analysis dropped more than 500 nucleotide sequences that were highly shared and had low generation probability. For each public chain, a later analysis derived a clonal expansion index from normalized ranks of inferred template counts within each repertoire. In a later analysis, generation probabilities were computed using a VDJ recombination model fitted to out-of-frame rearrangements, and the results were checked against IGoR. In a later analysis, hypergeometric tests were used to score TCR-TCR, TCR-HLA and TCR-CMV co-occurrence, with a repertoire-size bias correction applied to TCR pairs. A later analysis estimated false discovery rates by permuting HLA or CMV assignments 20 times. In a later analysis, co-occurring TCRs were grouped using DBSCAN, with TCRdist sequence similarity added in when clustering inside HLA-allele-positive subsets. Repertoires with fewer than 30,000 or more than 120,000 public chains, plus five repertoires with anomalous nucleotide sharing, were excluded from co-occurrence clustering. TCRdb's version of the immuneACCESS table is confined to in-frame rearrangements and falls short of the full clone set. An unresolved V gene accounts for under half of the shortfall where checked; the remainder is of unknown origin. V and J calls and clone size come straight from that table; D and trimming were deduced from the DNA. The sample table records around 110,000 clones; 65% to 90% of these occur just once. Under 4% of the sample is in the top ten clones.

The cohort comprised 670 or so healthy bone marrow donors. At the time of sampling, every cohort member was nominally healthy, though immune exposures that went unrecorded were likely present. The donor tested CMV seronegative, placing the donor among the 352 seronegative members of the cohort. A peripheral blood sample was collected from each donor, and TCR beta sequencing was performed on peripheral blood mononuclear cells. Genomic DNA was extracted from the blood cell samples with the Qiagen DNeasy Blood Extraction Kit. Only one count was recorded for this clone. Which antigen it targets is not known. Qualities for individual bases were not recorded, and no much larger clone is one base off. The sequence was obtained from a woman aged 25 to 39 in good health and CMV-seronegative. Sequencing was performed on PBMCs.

The base sequence is TGTGCCTCGGCTAGCGGGAGTATGAAGACCCAGTACTTC. It specifies CASASGSMKTQYF. This sequence uses TRBV30 and TRBJ2-5; 10 middle bases align to TRBD2. The CDR3, from cysteine to phenylalanine, totals 13 residues. This entry keeps only the CDR3 DNA: 39 bases, framed from base 1. For CDR1 and CDR2, the germline V gene (reference sequence) lists GTSNPN and SVGIG. V has 7 bases trimmed and J has 6 bases trimmed; junction bases matching no gene number 8.